Sequencing of this T cell receptor (beta chain) was carried out in a study of T cell repertoires in cytomegalovirus infection. The CDR3 extends over 14 amino acids. From germline, CDR1 is SEHNR and CDR2 FQNEAQ (reference sequence). The junction had 8 bases not matched to a gene; V was cut back by 6 bases and J by 5 bases. The study, taken as a whole, reports: HLA-C-restricted, CMV-specific TCR beta clonotypes were dominant ex vivo.

This clonotype was counted at least ten times. Its antigen remains unknown. MiXCR, run by TCRdb on the reads, gives a single entry per CDR3 protein. The sample carries 640,000 or so distinct CDR3 sequences, roughly 30% recorded once. This receptor was taken from a human donor in good health (CMV status not recorded). Some clones in this sample may be carry-over from other donors' samples. Specimen: cultured PBMCs, collected from culture after CMV antigen stimulation. The chain has TRBV7-9 and TRBJ2-5; 8 bases line up with TRBD2. The CDR3 loop reads CASRLAAGPETQYF. The CDR3 DNA is TGTGCCAGCAGACTAGCGGCCGGGCCGGAGACCCAGTACTTC.